Presented here are 29 T cell receptor beta chains from one specimen sequenced in a study of cytomegalovirus exposure and HLA in healthy donors. PCR primers comprised 60 Vbeta and 13 Jbeta primers. Sequenced by immunoSEQ multiplex PCR; TCRdb stores in-frame clones only, minus some. The sample includes some 98,000 clones, roughly three quarters of them seen just once. Sequenced sample: PBMCs. These receptors were collected from a female donor in good health and CMV-seronegative.

This clone was seen repeatedly, ten times or more. J is TRBJ2-3 and V is TRBV10-1, with D uncertain. This CDR3 is 12 amino acids long. Germline V gives CDR1 WNHNN, CDR2 SYGVQD (reference sequence). V lost 4 bases to trimming and J lost 3 bases, with 5 bases between them. The CDR3 sequence is CASSALTDTQYF. The CDR3 nucleotides read TGCGCCAGCAGTGCCCTGACAGATACGCAGTATTTT.

The chain uses TRBV19 and TRBJ1-2, with TRBD1 as a possible D gene (5 bases). CDR1 and CDR2 from the germline V gene are LNHDA and SQIVND (reference sequence). The CDR3 totals 15 residues. V lost 5 bases and J 5 bases, leaving 18 bases between the germline ends. The CDR3 DNA follows: TGTGCCAGTAGTCCTATGGGGCAGGTGACGTATGGCTACACCTTC. Amino acids: CASSPMGQVTYGYTF.

This clone was seen a few times. The chain recombines TRBV7-2 with TRBJ1-5, with TRBD1 identical over 9 bases. The CDR3 spans 15 residues. CDR1 is SGHTA and CDR2 is FQGNSA in the germline V gene. The junction had 3 bases not matched to a gene; V was cut back by 0 bases and J by 6 bases. CDR3 residues: CASSLATGGVQPQHF. CDR3 DNA sequence: TGTGCCAGCAGCTTAGCGACAGGGGGGGTTCAGCCCCAGCATTTT.

This rearrangement joins TRBV6-1 to TRBJ2-1, with D possibly matching TRBD1 (5 bases). Germline V gene sequence: CDR1 MNHNS, CDR2 SASEGT. V was clipped by 6 bases and J by 6 bases, with 12 bases between them. CDR3 length equals 13 residues. Here the CDR3 DNA reads TGTGCCAGCAGCAGACAGACCTCCAATGAGCAGTTCTTC. Translated: CASSRQTSNEQFF.

This clone was counted once. V gene TRBV5-8 combines with J gene TRBJ2-3, with 8 bases lining up with TRBD1. The trim removed 3 bases at V and 0 bases at J, leaving 6 bases unmatched. Germline V lookup: CDR1 SGHTS, CDR2 YDEGEE. This CDR3 comprises 16 residues. The chain's CDR3 is CASSSFQGASTDTQYF. The DNA of the CDR3 is TGTGCCAGCAGCTCTTTCCAGGGGGCGAGCACAGATACGCAGTATTTT. The variable domain in full, completed from reference TRBV5-8 and TRBJ2-3, reads EAGVTQSPTHLIKTRGQQATLRCSPISGHTSVYWYQQALGLGLQFLLWYDEGEERNRGNFPPRFSGRQFPNYSSELNVNALELEDSALYLCASSSFQGASTDTQYFGPGTRLTVL.

The gene calls are TRBV11-2 and TRBJ2-1; 11 bases match TRBD2. The CDR3 runs to 13 residues. Germline V gene data show CDR1 as SGHAT and CDR2 as FQNNGV. V shed 3 bases and J 16 bases; nucleotides not matched to a gene: 8. The CDR3 DNA reads as TGTGCCAGCAGCTTGTTACTAGCGGGAGACTTTTTCTTC. This codes for CASSLLLAGDFFF.

The V call is TRBV29-1, the J call TRBJ2-1; the D is unclear. The V gene's germline CDR1 is SQVTM and CDR2 ANQGSEA. The CDR3 contains 13 residues. V lost 3 bases and J 0 bases, leaving 6 bases between the germline ends. CDR3 amino acids: CSVEVSSYNEQFF. In DNA, the CDR3 is TGCAGCGTTGAGGTGAGCTCCTACAATGAGCAGTTCTTC.

In its sample, this clone was seen a few times. The V and J genes are TRBV18 and TRBJ1-1; D gene uncertain. CDR1 KGHSH and CDR2 LQKENI come from the germline V gene. With 3 bases removed from V and 4 bases from J, the gap between germline ends came to 6 bases. CDR3 length equals 12 residues. The CDR3 region has the DNA TGTGCCAGCTCACCGAGTTCCACTGAAGCTTTCTTT. This sequence encodes CASSPSSTEAFF.

J is TRBJ2-7 and V is TRBV6-5; the match to TRBD1 covers 7 bases. The ends lost 2 bases at V and 0 bases at J; junction bases unmatched: 7. Germline CDR1 MNHEY, CDR2 SVGAGI. The CDR3 sequence is 16 residues long. CDR3 coding DNA: TGTGCCAGCAGTTACGGGGCTGACAGGGCCTCCTACGAGCAGTACTTC. This translates into CASSYGADRASYEQYF.

In DNA, the CDR3 is TGTGCCTGGGACCTTGGGACAAAAGAGCAGTACTTC. Amino acid sequence: CAWDLGTKEQYF. The V and J genes are TRBV30 and TRBJ2-7; possibly TRBD1 for D (6 bases). V lost 5 bases, J lost 7 bases, and 15 bases lay in between. The germline gives CDR1 GTSNPN, CDR2 SVGIG (reference sequence). The CDR3 loop spans 12 amino acids.

V is TRBV7-2 and J is TRBJ1-2; D is unresolved. Germline CDR1 and CDR2: SGHTA and FQGNSA. V was clipped by 5 bases and J by 3 bases, with 7 bases between them. The CDR3 totals 12 residues. CDR3 amino acids: CASSPRYYGYTF. The CDR3 DNA sequence: TGTGCCAGCAGCCCCCGGTACTATGGCTACACCTTC.

The rearrangement joins TRBV27 to TRBJ1-1; 7 nucleotides line up with TRBD1. Germline lookup yields CDR1 MNHEY and CDR2 SMNVEV (reference sequence). This CDR3 is 13 amino acids long. J was trimmed by 4 bases and V by 8 bases; bases with no gene match: 7. The CDR3 region is CASGRGGFTEAFF. As DNA, the CDR3 is TGTGCCAGCGGGCGAGGGGGCTTCACTGAAGCTTTCTTT.

The chain carries TRBV27 and TRBJ2-2; D is unclear. The CDR3 covers 15 residues. Germline values: CDR1 MNHEY, CDR2 SMNVEV (reference sequence). V dropped 1 base and J dropped 1 base, with 7 bases sitting between them. Written as DNA, the CDR3 is TGTGCCAGCAGTTTATACAGATTGAACACCGGGGAGCTGTTTTTT. Amino acids: CASSLYRLNTGELFF.

The J gene is TRBJ1-4, the V gene TRBV6-6, with D possibly matching TRBD1 (5 bases). Trimming took off 8 bases at V and 2 bases at J, with 12 bases between the two ends. The CDR3 totals 14 residues. From germline, CDR1 is MNHNY and CDR2 SVGAGI (reference sequence). CDR3 protein: CASLDSTTNEKLFF. The CDR3 DNA is TGTGCCAGCTTAGACAGTACGACTAATGAAAAACTGTTTTTT.

The chain recombines TRBV7-2 with TRBJ1-1; no firm D call. The CDR3 sequence is 14 residues long. V lost 1 base and J lost 0, with 6 bases in between. Germline CDR1 is SGHTA and CDR2 is FQGNSA. The CDR3 spells CASSLGHMNTEAFF. Here the CDR3 DNA reads TGTGCCAGCAGCTTAGGACACATGAACACTGAAGCTTTCTTT.

CDR3 bases: TGTGCCAGCTCACAGCAAACAGGGGGCCATGGCTACACCTTC. Protein sequence: CASSQQTGGHGYTF. This rearrangement joins TRBV18 to TRBJ1-2; TRBD1 agrees at 9 bases. CDR1 is KGHSH and CDR2 is LQKENI in the germline V gene. The J segment lost 6 bases and the V segment lost 4 bases, leaving 6 bases of the junction unmatched. This CDR3 spans 14 amino acids. Using reference TRBV18 and TRBJ1-2 for the parts outside the CDR3, the full variable domain is NAGVMQNPRHLVRRRGQEARLRCSPMKGHSHVYWYRQLPEEGLKFMVYLQKENIIDESGMPKERFSAEFPKEGPSILRIQQVVRGDSAAYFCASSQQTGGHGYTFGSGTRLTVV.

The chain is built from TRBV5-6 and TRBJ1-3; D remains ambiguous. V shed 4 bases and J shed 0 bases, with 8 bases lying between them. Germline loops: CDR1 SGHDT, CDR2 YYEEEE. The CDR3 length is 14 residues. Here the CDR3 reads CASSRTYSGNTIYF. The CDR3 region has the DNA TGTGCCAGCAGCCGGACTTACTCTGGAAACACCATATATTTT.

V usage is TRBV5-1 and J usage is TRBJ1-2, with 10 bases lining up with TRBD1. The CDR3 has 15 residues. CDR1 is SGHRS and CDR2 is YFSETQ in the germline V gene. Losses at the gene ends were 3 bases for V and 2 bases for J; bases not matched to a gene: 4. CDR3 nucleotide sequence: TGCGCCAGCAGCTGGACAGGGGGTTCGAACTATGGCTACACCTTC. This gives the protein CASSWTGGSNYGYTF.

Details on this clone: Other DNA sequences in the same sample also yield this CDR3. The CDR3 here is CASSPGYEQYF. The CDR3 DNA reads as TGTGCCAGCAGTCCAGGGTACGAGCAGTACTTC. The rearrangement links TRBV28 to TRBJ2-7; TRBD1 might be the D (5 bases). Trimming cost V 5 bases and J 4 bases, with 6 bases left between them. The germline V gene encodes CDR1 MDHEN and CDR2 SYDVKM. This CDR3 has 11 residues.

The chain employs TRBV14 and TRBJ2-1, with 8 bases lining up with TRBD2. The length of the CDR3 is 15 residues. J was trimmed by 5 bases and V by 7 bases; bases with no gene match: 10. Germline lookup yields CDR1 SGHDN and CDR2 FVKESK. Written as DNA, the CDR3 is TGTGCCAGCACAGACCTACGGGGGGGTCACAATGAGCAGTTCTTC. It translates to CASTDLRGGHNEQFF. The variable domain in full, completed from reference TRBV14 and TRBJ2-1, reads EAGVTQFPSHSVIEKGQTVTLRCDPISGHDNLYWYRRVMGKEIKFLLHFVKESKQDESGMPNNRFLAERTGGTYSTLKVQPAELEDSGVYFCASTDLRGGHNEQFFGPGTRLTVL.

The V gene is TRBV7-8, the J gene TRBJ1-1, with D uncertain. V lost 3 bases, J lost 4 bases, and 3 bases lay in between. CDR1 is SGHVS, CDR2 FQNEAQ, per germline. This CDR3 comprises 11 residues. CDR3 amino acids: CASSLSTEAFF. CDR3 coding DNA: TGTGCCAGCAGCTTGAGCACTGAAGCTTTCTTT.

The chain couples TRBV14 to TRBJ2-5; no clear D gene. The germline gives CDR1 SGHDN, CDR2 FVKESK. The V end lost 3 bases, the J end lost 5 bases, and 7 bases lay between the germline ends. The CDR3 runs 12 residues. The CDR3 DNA follows: TGTGCCAGCAGCCATAATCTCGAGACCCAGTACTTC. It codes for CASSHNLETQYF.

J is TRBJ1-1 and V is TRBV19; no clear D. This CDR3 has 14 amino acids. Trimming shortened V by 7 bases and J by 1 base, and 13 bases separated the two germline ends. The germline CDR1 and CDR2 sequences are LNHDA and SQIVND (reference sequence). CDR3 coding DNA: TGTGCCAGTACCCCTACCGGGTCGAACACTGAAGCTTTCTTT. This gives the protein CASTPTGSNTEAFF.

The CDR3 DNA is TGTGCCAGCAGCTTAAGTTCGGACACTGAAGCTTTCTTT. Protein: CASSLSSDTEAFF. The chain is built from TRBV7-9 and TRBJ1-1, with D hard to call. Germline CDR1 and CDR2: SEHNR and FQNEAQ (reference sequence). The CDR3 consists of 13 residues. The V gene lost 2 bases and the J gene lost 3 bases, with 7 bases spanning the gap.

The chain employs TRBV7-6 and TRBJ2-7, with 7 nucleotides matching TRBD2. Germline V gene lookup returns CDR1 SGHVS and CDR2 FNYEAQ. This CDR3 spans 15 amino acids. After removal of 3 bases from V and 3 bases from J, the junction contained 8 bases not matched to a gene. This chain's CDR3 is CASSFRLADYYEQYF. DNA for the CDR3: TGTGCCAGCAGCTTCCGGCTAGCGGATTACTACGAGCAGTACTTC.

The J gene is TRBJ2-1, the V gene TRBV11-3, with a tentative D call TRBD2 (7 bases). V lost 5 bases to trimming and J lost 8 bases, with 19 bases between them. There are 15 residues in the CDR3. The germline gives CDR1 SGHNT, CDR2 YENEEA. The CDR3 DNA reads as TGTGCCAGCAGCGCTGGGGGGCAGGGGAGGGATGAGCAGTTCTTC. Its translation is CASSAGGQGRDEQFF.

CDR3 DNA sequence: TGTGCCAGCAGTTCTGGACTAGCGGGGGGTTGGGAGCAGTACTTC. Amino acid sequence: CASSSGLAGGWEQYF. This chain links TRBV27 with TRBJ2-7, with 14 bases lining up with TRBD2. The trim removed 4 bases at V and 7 bases at J, leaving 6 bases unmatched. Germline CDR1 is MNHEY and CDR2 is SMNVEV (reference sequence). The CDR3 extends over 15 amino acids.

The chain uses TRBV7-9 and TRBJ2-1; TRBD1 agrees at 7 bases. Germline loops: CDR1 SEHNR, CDR2 FQNEAQ (reference sequence). This CDR3 contains 14 residues. Trimming took 0 bases from V and 4 from J; bases not matched to a gene: 0. The CDR3 here is CASSLATGYNEQFF. Written as DNA, the CDR3 is TGTGCCAGCAGCTTAGCGACAGGGTACAATGAGCAGTTCTTC.

This rearrangement joins TRBV2 to TRBJ1-2; D uncertain. V was shortened by 0 bases and J by 7 bases, with 18 bases between the two germline ends. CDR1 and CDR2 from the germline V gene are SNHLY and FYNNEI. The CDR3 covers 16 residues. CDR3 nucleotides: TGTGCCAGCAGTGAAGCGCGCGAGCTCGGGTTTCGTGGCTACACCTTC. It translates to CASSEARELGFRGYTF. The complete variable domain, with remaining parts taken from reference TRBV2 and TRBJ1-2, reads EPEVTQTPSHQVTQMGQEVILRCVPISNHLYFYWYRQILGQKVEFLVSFYNNEISEKSEIFDDQFSVERPDGSNFTLKIRSTKLEDSAMYFCASSEARELGFRGYTFGSGTRLTVV.